These 13 T cell receptor beta chains originate from one sample sequenced in a study of blood T cell repertoires in COVID-19. Using immunoSEQ multiplex PCR, the repertoire was profiled, and TCRdb retains in-frame clones only, with some absent. The data hold roughly 400,000 clones, with approximately 86% observed a single time. Sequencing was performed on PBMCs or T cells enriched from blood (not recorded which). Receptors originate from a woman aged 40 to 50 with acute COVID-19.

The V call is TRBV11-2, the J call TRBJ1-2; tentatively, D is TRBD1 (6 bases). V was clipped by 1 base and J by 8 bases, with 11 bases between them. The CDR3 contains 13 residues. Germline V gives CDR1 SGHAT, CDR2 FQNNGV. Here the CDR3 reads CASSLVNRDGYTF. The DNA of the CDR3 is TGTGCCAGCAGCTTAGTCAACAGGGACGGCTACACCTTC.

The chain carries TRBV5-1 and TRBJ2-7, with a possible D match to TRBD1 (6 bases). This CDR3 has 12 amino acids. The V and J ends lost 4 bases and 5 bases respectively, with 10 bases between them. Per germline, CDR1 SGHRS and CDR2 YFSETQ. The CDR3 loop reads CASSPQGNEQYF. CDR3 bases: TGCGCCAGCAGCCCCCAGGGGAACGAGCAGTACTTC. The whole variable domain, remainder taken from reference TRBV5-1 and TRBJ2-7, is KAGVTQTPRYLIKTRGQQVTLSCSPISGHRSVSWYQQTPGQGLQFLFEYFSETQRNKGNFPGRFSGRQFSNSRSEMNVSTLELGDSALYLCASSPQGNEQYFGPGTRLTVT.

V gene TRBV11-2 combines with J gene TRBJ2-3; 7 bases fit TRBD2. V shed 6 bases and J 14 bases; nucleotides not matched to a gene: 17. The CDR3 covers 14 residues. Germline loops: CDR1 SGHAT, CDR2 FQNNGV. The CDR3 protein is CASRQSMAGEPWYF. CDR3 nucleotide sequence: TGTGCCAGCAGGCAGTCCATGGCGGGGGAGCCCTGGTATTTT.

The chain uses TRBV9 and TRBJ2-7; 8 bases align to TRBD2. The CDR3 consists of 15 residues. The germline gives CDR1 SGDLS, CDR2 YYNGEE. V gave up 3 bases and J gave up 6 bases; unmatched junction bases: 11. CDR3 nucleotides: TGTGCCAGCAGCGGGAATGGGACTAGGTTCTCCGAGCAGTACTTC. Amino acids: CASSGNGTRFSEQYF.

The chain uses TRBV4-1 and TRBJ2-7; TRBD2 aligns across 16 bases. The CDR3 contains 19 residues. The V gene's germline CDR1 is MGHRA and CDR2 YSYEKL. With 4 bases clipped from V and 1 base from J, the junction kept 10 bases outside the gene matches. CDR3 in DNA: TGCGCCAGCAGCCGACCCGGGACTAGCGGGGGGGCTTTTTCCTACGAGCAGTACTTC. It specifies CASSRPGTSGGAFSYEQYF.

This chain uses TRBV15 with TRBJ1-2; D uncertain. The CDR3 runs 14 residues. CDR1 is LNHNV and CDR2 is YYDKDF in the germline V gene (reference sequence). The V end lost 0 bases, the J end lost 5 bases, and 10 bases lay between the germline ends. The CDR3 bases are TGTGCCACCAGCAGAGATCGGGTGATGTATGGCTACACCTTC. This codes for CATSRDRVMYGYTF.

Here the CDR3 reads CASSRGGQGRNEQYF. CDR3 nucleotide sequence: TGTGCCAGCAGTAGGGGAGGACAGGGACGGAACGAGCAGTACTTC. J is TRBJ2-7 and V is TRBV6-5, with 8 bases fitting TRBD1. The germline V gene has CDR1 MNHEY and CDR2 SVGAGI. The CDR3 spans 15 residues. V lost 5 bases to trimming and J lost 5 bases; unmatched junction nucleotides: 11.

The V and J genes are TRBV27 and TRBJ1-2, with TRBD1 matching 8 bases. Germline V gene lookup returns CDR1 MNHEY and CDR2 SMNVEV (reference sequence). This CDR3 spans 14 amino acids. The junction had 9 bases not matched to a gene; V was cut back by 8 bases and J by 4 bases. Here the CDR3 reads CASGSTGGGYGYTF. DNA of the CDR3: TGTGCCAGCGGCTCCACAGGGGGGGGCTATGGCTACACCTTC.

The chain combines TRBV5-1 with TRBJ1-2; 8 nucleotides match TRBD1. V shed 3 bases and J 4 bases; nucleotides not matched to a gene: 5. This CDR3 has 14 residues. CDR1 and CDR2 (germline): SGHRS, YFSETQ. CDR3 loop: CASSSDRVTYGYTF. The CDR3 DNA reads as TGCGCCAGCAGCTCGGACAGGGTAACCTATGGCTACACCTTC.

V gene TRBV5-4 combines with J gene TRBJ1-3; TRBD1 might be the D (6 bases). This CDR3 has 15 amino acids. Germline CDR1 is SGHNT and CDR2 is YYREEE (reference sequence). The V gene lost 0 bases and the J gene lost 2 bases, with 9 bases spanning the gap. The CDR3 is CASSLDWGPGNTIYF. Here the CDR3 DNA reads TGTGCCAGCAGCTTGGATTGGGGGCCTGGAAACACCATATATTTT.

The V and J genes are TRBV6-6 and TRBJ2-7; possible D gene TRBD1, 5 bases. Trimming took off 2 bases at V and 7 bases at J, with 15 bases between the two ends. The germline V gene has CDR1 MNHNY and CDR2 SVGAGI (reference sequence). This CDR3 is 14 amino acids long. The CDR3 region has the DNA TGTGCCAGCAGTTACCCCGGACAATTAAGGGAGCAGTACTTC. Translation gives CASSYPGQLREQYF.

The genes are TRBV6-5 and TRBJ1-2; weak D call: TRBD1 (5 bases). V lost 5 bases to trimming and J lost 5 bases, with 12 bases between them. CDR1 is MNHEY, CDR2 SVGAGI, per germline. The CDR3 is made up of 13 amino acids. CDR3 coding DNA: TGTGCCAGCAGTCAGCGTAGGGGTTATGGCTACACCTTC. Its translation: CASSQRRGYGYTF.

CDR3 loop: CATSRGTGPQYEQYF. The CDR3 bases are TGTGCCACCAGCAGAGGGACAGGGCCCCAATACGAGCAGTACTTC. V usage is TRBV15 and J usage is TRBJ2-7; the match to TRBD1 covers 8 bases. Losses at the gene ends were 1 base for V and 4 bases for J; bases not matched to a gene: 6. The CDR3 extends over 15 amino acids. The V gene's germline CDR1 is LNHNV and CDR2 YYDKDF (reference sequence).